The clone carrying this T cell receptor beta chain was seen more than once but under ten times. Antigen specificity is unknown. These data come from a study of T cell repertoires in cytomegalovirus infection. Study details: HLA-B-restricted CMV epitopes that are well studied, plus recently identified HLA-C-restricted ones, were used by the study.

TCRdb used MiXCR to reprocess the reads, holding one entry per CDR3 protein. The sample yields approximately 990,000 distinct CDR3 sequences, around 32% seen once. CDR1 is MDHEN and CDR2 is SYDVKM in the germline V gene. The V and J ends lost 5 bases and 0 bases respectively, with 11 bases between them. This CDR3 is 15 amino acids long. Sequencing was performed on cultured CD8+ T cells from PBMCs, taken from culture after CMV antigen stimulation. The rearrangement uses TRBV28 and TRBJ1-5; D is unresolved. The TCR comes from a human donor in good health (CMV status not recorded). Some clones in this sample may be carry-over from other donors' samples. CDR3 in DNA: TGTGCCAGCAGTACCCGACGCTATAGCAATCAGCCCCAGCATTTT. Translating it yields CASSTRRYSNQPQHF. The full variable domain, completed using reference TRBV28 and TRBJ1-5, is DVKVTQSSRYLVKRTGEKVFLECVQDMDHENMFWYRQDPGLGLRLIYFSYDVKMKEKGDIPEGYSVSREKKERFSLILESASTNQTSMYLCASSTRRYSNQPQHFGDGTRLSIL.